This section outlines one T cell receptor beta chain sequence together with its context. Its target antigen remains unknown. The sample holds no much larger clone one base away, and base qualities are not on file. The data stem from a study of molecular identifiers for immune sequencing clone quantification (dated by TCRdb to the late 2010s). In the study overall: For a replicate experiment, the RNA from either approximately 20,000 or 100,000 naive CD8 T cells was divided into five aliquots, and four of those aliquots went on to sequencing. This methods study used CD8 T cells to benchmark TCR RNA copy counting and molecular-identifier clustering-based TCR repertoire sequencing (MIDCIRS). The paper's findings and limits, for the study overall: Spiked-in Jurkat TCR RNA (roughly 10 copies' worth), which is not part of the donor repertoire, was contained in the naive libraries. Modeling estimated about three recovered TCR RNA copies per cell, compared with about 9.8 by digital PCR, which implies 30% to 35% capture efficiency. A single cell's worth of spiked-in Jurkat TCR RNA was reported detectable even among 850,000 to 1,000,000 naive CD8 T cells. Clones above 20 RNA copies held over 97% of molecules in CMV-specific effector cells but under 1% in naive cells. Identical TCR molecules sharing a barcode could cause highly expanded clone sizes to be underestimated. When barcode sub-clustering was omitted, TCR diversity was inflated by chimeric consensus sequences, with chimeras reaching as high as 47%.

From a lookup of the germline V gene (reference sequence), CDR1 and CDR2 are DFQATT and SNEGSKA. The V end loses 6 bases and the J end loses 0 bases, and a stretch of 12 bases separates them. The CDR3 sequence holds 13 residues, the cysteine and phenylalanine included. The retained sequence is limited to the CDR3, 39 bases, with the frame set at the first base. Receptor libraries were prepared by PCR. Data came from a NextSeq 500. Bulk TCR libraries were generated as previously described, with the TCR primers listed in Table S5 used. Total RNA was purified with the Qiagen AllPrep DNA/RNA kit. Before analysis, reads from multiple sequencing runs of the same library were pooled. Processing in the source paper ran as follows. Reads were retained only if the reads had an exact TCR constant sequence, and the retained reads were trimmed to 150 nt and grouped according to their 12-nt molecular barcodes. Within each barcode group, reads were sub-clustered at a 15% Levenshtein threshold, and quality-weighted consensus sequences were built per RNA molecule. Non-functional sequences were removed, as were lower-count sequences one edit away from another. On the basis of fitting two negative binomial distributions, barcode sub-clusters with fewer than 20% of the maximum read count were discarded. The public reads were quality trimmed at Q25 with fastp and then assembled into clones with MiXCR by TCRdb, keeping productive beta chains. One record per CDR3 amino acid sequence lists the most common genes and DNA. It is TCRdb's table, rather than the study itself, that gives the V and J calls and clone size. Recorded for this sample are around 480,000 distinct CDR3 sequences; about 26% of them occurred a single time. 0.76% of the sample rests with the top ten.

Naive CD8 T cell libraries were made from 20,000 to 1,000,000 sorted cells using 10%, 30% or 50% of purified RNA. Naive CD8 T cells were FACS-sorted as CD8+CD4-CCR7+CD45RA+ on a BD FACSAria II into RLT Plus buffer. To test detection sensitivity, Jurkat RNA equivalent to roughly eleven TCR copies was spiked into samples of about 19,000-1,000,000 naive CD8 T cells. CD8 T cells were enriched with RosetteSep CD8+ T Cell Enrichment Cocktail and Ficoll-Paque, followed by ACK red cell lysis. Source material: naive CD8+ T cells from blood, with Jurkat cell RNA spiked in. Taken with the paper, the label for cell subset or site translates to: FACS-sorted CD8+CD4-CCR7+CD45RA+ naive T cells. The TCR sequence derives from a human donor in good health. Some libraries in this study had Jurkat cell RNA spiked in. The chain links TRBV20-1 with TRBJ2-7; no D gene is confidently identified. The sequenced DNA is TGCAGTGCACAAGACTCCAACTCCTACGAGCAGTACTTC. It translates as CSAQDSNSYEQYF.